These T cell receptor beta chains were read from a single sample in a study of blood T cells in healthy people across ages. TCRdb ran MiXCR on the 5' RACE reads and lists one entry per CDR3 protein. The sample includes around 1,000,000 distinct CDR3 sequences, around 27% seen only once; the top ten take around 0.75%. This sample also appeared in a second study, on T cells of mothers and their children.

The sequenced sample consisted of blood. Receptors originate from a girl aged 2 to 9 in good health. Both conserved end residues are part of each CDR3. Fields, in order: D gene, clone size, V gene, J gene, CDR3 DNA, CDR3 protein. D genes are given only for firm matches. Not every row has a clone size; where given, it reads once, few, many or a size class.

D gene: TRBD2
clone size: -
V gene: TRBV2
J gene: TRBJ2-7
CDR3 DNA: TGTGCCAGCAGTTCCCCGGGACTAGAAACCTACGAGCAGTACTTC
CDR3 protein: CASSSPGLETYEQYF

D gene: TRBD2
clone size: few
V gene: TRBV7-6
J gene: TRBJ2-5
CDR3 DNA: TGTGCCAGCAGCCCCAGAGGTAGCGGGAAATACCAAGAGACCCAGTACTTC
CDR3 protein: CASSPRGSGKYQETQYF

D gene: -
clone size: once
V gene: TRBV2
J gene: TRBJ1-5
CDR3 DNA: TGTGCCAGCAGTGTTCTGGATAGCAATCAGCCCCAGCATTTT
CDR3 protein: CASSVLDSNQPQHF

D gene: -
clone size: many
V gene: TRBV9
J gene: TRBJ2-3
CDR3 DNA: TGTGCCAGCAGCGTGGGGGGCGCGAAAGATACGCAGTATTTT
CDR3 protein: CASSVGGAKDTQYF

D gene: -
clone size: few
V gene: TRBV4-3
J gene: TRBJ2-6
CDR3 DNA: TGCGCCAGCAGCCAAGATCTAGGAGGGGCCAACGTCCTGACTTTC
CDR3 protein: CASSQDLGGANVLTF

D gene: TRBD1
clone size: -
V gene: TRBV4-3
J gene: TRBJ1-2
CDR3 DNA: TGCGCCAGCAGCCGTGTGACAGGGGATGGCTACACCTTC
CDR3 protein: CASSRVTGDGYTF

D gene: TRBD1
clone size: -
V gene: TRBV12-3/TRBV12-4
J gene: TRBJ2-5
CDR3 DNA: TGTGCCAGCAGGGCCGGGACAGGGGGTAACGCGGAGACCCAGTACTTC
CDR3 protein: CASRAGTGGNAETQYF

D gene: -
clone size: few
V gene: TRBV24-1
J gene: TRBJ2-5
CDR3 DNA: TGTGCCACCAGTGATTTGCGGGGGCCAGAGACCCAGTACTTC
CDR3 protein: CATSDLRGPETQYF

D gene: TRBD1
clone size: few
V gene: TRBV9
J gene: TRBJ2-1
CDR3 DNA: TGTGCCAGCAGCGAATCTGACAGGGAATACAATGAGCAGTTCTTC
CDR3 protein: CASSESDREYNEQFF

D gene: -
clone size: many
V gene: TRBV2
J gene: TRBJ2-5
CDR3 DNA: TGTGCCAGCCGATACAGGGAGACCCAGTACTTC
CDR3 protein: CASRYRETQYF

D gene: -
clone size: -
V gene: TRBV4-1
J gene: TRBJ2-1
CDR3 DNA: TGCGCCAGCAGCCCCTTCGGACTCTACAATGAGCAGTTCTTC
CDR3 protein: CASSPFGLYNEQFF

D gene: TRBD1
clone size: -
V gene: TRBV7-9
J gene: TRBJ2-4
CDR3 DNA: TGTGCCAGCAGCTCTACAGGGGTCAAAAACATTCAGTACTTC
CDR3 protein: CASSSTGVKNIQYF

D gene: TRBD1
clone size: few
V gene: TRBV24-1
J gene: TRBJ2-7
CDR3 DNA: TGTGCCACCAGTATGACAGGGGGCGGAGAGCAGTACTTC
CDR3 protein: CATSMTGGGEQYF

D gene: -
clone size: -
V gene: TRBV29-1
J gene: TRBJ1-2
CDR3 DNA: TGCAGCGTTGCCAGGGGTAGCTGTGGCTACACCTTC
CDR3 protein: CSVARGSCGYTF

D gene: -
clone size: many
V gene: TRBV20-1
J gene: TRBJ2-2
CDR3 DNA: TGCAGTGCTAGAGATCGAGGAGACAGCATTACCGGGGAGCTGTTTTTT
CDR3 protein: CSARDRGDSITGELFF

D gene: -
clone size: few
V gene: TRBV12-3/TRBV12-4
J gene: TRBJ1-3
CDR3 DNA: TGTGCCAGCAGTTTTGATGGTGGAAACACCATATATTTT
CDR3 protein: CASSFDGGNTIYF

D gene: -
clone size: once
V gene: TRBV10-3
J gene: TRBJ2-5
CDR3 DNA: TGTGCCATCAGTGAGAAAGGTGGGTCCTCCACCCTCGGACGAACACAAGAGACCCAGTACTTC
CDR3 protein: CAISEKGGSSTLGRTQETQYF

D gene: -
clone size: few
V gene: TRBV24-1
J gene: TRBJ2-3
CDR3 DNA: TGTGCCACCAGTGATTTCTCAGATACGCAGTATTTT
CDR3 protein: CATSDFSDTQYF

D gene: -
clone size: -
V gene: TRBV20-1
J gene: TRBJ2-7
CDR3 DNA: TGCAGTGCTAGCAAAGCCGGCGTTTACGAGCAGTACTTC
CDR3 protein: CSASKAGVYEQYF

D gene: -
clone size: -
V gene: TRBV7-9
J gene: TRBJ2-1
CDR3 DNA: TGTGCCAGCAGCCCTGCCGGGGGGCGCGGTGAGCAGTTCTTC
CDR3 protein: CASSPAGGRGEQFF

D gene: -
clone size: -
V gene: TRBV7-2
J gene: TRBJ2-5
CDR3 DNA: TGTGCCACCCAAGCGGATCAAGAGACCCAGTACTTC
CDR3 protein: CATQADQETQYF

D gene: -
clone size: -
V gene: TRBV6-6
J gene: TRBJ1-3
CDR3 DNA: TGTGCCGGCAGCGGCAGGGGTTCTGGAAACACCATATATTTT
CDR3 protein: CAGSGRGSGNTIYF

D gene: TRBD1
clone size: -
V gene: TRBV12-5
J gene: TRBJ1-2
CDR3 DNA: TGTGCTAGTGGTTTGGGGACACAGGGGATTCGAGGTGGCTACACCTTC
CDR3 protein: CASGLGTQGIRGGYTF

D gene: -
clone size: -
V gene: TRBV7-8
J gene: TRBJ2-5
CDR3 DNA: TGTGCCAGCGCCCGTATTGTGGAGACCCAGTACTTC
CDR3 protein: CASARIVETQYF

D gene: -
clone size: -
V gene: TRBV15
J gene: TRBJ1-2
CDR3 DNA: TGTGCCACCAGCAGAGAGACACGGGGCTACACCTTC
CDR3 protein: CATSRETRGYTF

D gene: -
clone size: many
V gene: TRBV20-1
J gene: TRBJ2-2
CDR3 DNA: TGCAGTGCTAGAGATACCTCCAAGGGGCTCACCGGGGAGCTGTTTTTT
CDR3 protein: CSARDTSKGLTGELFF

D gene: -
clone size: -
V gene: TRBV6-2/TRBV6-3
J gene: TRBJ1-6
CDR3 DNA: TGTGCCAGCAGCCAGGGGATCTATAATTCACCCCTCCACTTT
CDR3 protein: CASSQGIYNSPLHF

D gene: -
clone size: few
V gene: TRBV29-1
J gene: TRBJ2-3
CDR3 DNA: TGCAGCGTTGAAAATAGGTACACAGATACGCAGTATTTT
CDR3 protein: CSVENRYTDTQYF

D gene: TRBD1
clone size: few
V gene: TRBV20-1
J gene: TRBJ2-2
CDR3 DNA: TGCAGTGCTAGTCCTCGGGACAGGGGCCTTACCGGGGAGCCGTTTTTT
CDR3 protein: CSASPRDRGLTGEPFF

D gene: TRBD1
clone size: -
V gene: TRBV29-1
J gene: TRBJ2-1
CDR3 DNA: TGCAGCGTTGAAATTACAGGGGTCGGTGAGCAGTTCTTC
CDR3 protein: CSVEITGVGEQFF

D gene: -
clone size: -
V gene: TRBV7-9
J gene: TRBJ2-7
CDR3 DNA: TGTGCCAGCAGCTTAGCGCAGGAATATAACTACGAGCAGTACTTC
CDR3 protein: CASSLAQEYNYEQYF

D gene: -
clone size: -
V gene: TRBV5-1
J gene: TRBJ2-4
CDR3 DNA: TGCGCCAGCAGCTCAGGTCTCTCTAGGGGGGACATTCAGTACTTC
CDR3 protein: CASSSGLSRGDIQYF

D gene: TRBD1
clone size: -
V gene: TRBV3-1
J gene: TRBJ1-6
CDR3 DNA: TGTGCCAGCAGCCAAGATATCGGACAGGACTTTTCACCCCTCCACTTT
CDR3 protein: CASSQDIGQDFSPLHF

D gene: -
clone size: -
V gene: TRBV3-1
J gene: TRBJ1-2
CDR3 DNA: TGTGCCAGCAGCCCAGGCGGACACATTTATGGCTACACCTTC
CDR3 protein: CASSPGGHIYGYTF

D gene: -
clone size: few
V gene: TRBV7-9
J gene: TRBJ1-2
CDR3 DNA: TGTGCCAGCAGCTCCTTTGAGAGGGAAGGAAATAGCTACACCTTC
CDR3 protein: CASSSFEREGNSYTF

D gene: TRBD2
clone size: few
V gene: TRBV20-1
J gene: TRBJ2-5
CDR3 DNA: TGCAGTGCTAGATGGTTTGGACTAGCGGGGGGTCAGGGGGAGACCCAGTACTTC
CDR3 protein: CSARWFGLAGGQGETQYF

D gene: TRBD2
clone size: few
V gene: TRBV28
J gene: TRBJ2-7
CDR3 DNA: TGTGCCACCTCTATAGCGGGAGAATACGAGCAGTACTTC
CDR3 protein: CATSIAGEYEQYF

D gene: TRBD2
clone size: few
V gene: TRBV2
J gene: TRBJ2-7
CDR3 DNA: TGTGCCAGCTGCGGACTAGCGTACGGCGAGCAGTACTTC
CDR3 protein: CASCGLAYGEQYF

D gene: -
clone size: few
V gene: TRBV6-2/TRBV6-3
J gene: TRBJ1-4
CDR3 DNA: TGTGCCAGCAGTTACGGACGAAATGTAAAACTGTTTTTT
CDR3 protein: CASSYGRNVKLFF

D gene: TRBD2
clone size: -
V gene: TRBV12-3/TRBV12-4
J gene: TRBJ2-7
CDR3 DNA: TGTGCCAGCAACCCGGGACTAGCGACGTACGAGCAGTACTTC
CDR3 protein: CASNPGLATYEQYF

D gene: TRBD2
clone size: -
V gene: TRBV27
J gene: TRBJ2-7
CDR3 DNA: TGTGCCAGCAGTCTAGCGGGAGCAATCTACGAGCAGTACTTC
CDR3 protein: CASSLAGAIYEQYF

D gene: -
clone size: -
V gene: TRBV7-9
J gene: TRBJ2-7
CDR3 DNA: TGTGCCAGCAGCTTAGCCCAGGAATTCTACGAGCAGTACTTC
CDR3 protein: CASSLAQEFYEQYF

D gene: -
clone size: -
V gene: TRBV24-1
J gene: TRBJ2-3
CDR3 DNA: TGTGCCACCAGTGATTTTATGACCACAGATACGCAGTATTTT
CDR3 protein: CATSDFMTTDTQYF

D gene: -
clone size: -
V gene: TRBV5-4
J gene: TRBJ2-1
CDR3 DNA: TGTGCCAGCAGCTTGGATCTCTTAAGGGCCCCGCAGTTCTTC
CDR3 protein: CASSLDLLRAPQFF

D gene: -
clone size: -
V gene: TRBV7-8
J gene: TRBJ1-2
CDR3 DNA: TGTGCCAGCAGCCAAAGGGGGGGGATTGGCTACACCTTC
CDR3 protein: CASSQRGGIGYTF